The 10 T cell receptor beta chains presented below share a single source sample, sequenced in a study of blood T cell repertoires in COVID-19. Here immunoSEQ multiplex PCR was the method, and the copy in TCRdb shows in-frame clones only, minus some. The sample contains about 140,000 clones, about 80% of which appear only once. The sample taken for sequencing was peripheral blood. The receptors were gathered from a human donor in a cohort sampled during active COVID-19.

The rearrangement joins TRBV2 to TRBJ2-5; 13 bases map to TRBD2. Germline-derived CDR1 and CDR2 are SNHLY and FYNNEI. This CDR3 contains 17 residues. Losses at the gene ends were 6 bases for V and 4 bases for J; bases not matched to a gene: 11. DNA for the CDR3: TGTGCCAGCAGAGGACTAGCGGGAGCGATCCGGGGAGAGACCCAGTACTTC. This codes for CASRGLAGAIRGETQYF.

This sequence joins TRBV4-3 and TRBJ2-1, with D possibly being TRBD2 (6 bases). The CDR3 covers 22 residues. V was clipped by 1 base and J by 0 bases, with 28 bases between them. Germline values: CDR1 LGHNA, CDR2 YSLEER. The CDR3: CASSQALPLKGGTPDSYNEQFF. CDR3 DNA: TGCGCCAGCAGCCAAGCCCTCCCCTTGAAGGGCGGGACCCCTGACTCCTACAATGAGCAGTTCTTC.

In this sample, this clone turned up many times. The chain has TRBV5-1 and TRBJ1-1; D possibly corresponds to TRBD1 (6 bases). The CDR3 spans 13 residues. V was trimmed by 5 bases and J by 4 bases, leaving 12 bases between them. Looked up from germline, CDR1 is SGHRS and CDR2 is YFSETQ. CDR3 nucleotides: TGCGCCAGCAGTCGACGGACAGCCACTGAAGCTTTCTTT. Translation: CASSRRTATEAFF.

The gene calls are TRBV14 and TRBJ1-2; no firm D call. Germline lookup yields CDR1 SGHDN and CDR2 FVKESK. The V and J ends lost 1 base and 7 bases respectively, with 10 bases between them. This CDR3 has 13 amino acids. The CDR3 loop is CASSQVSGFGYTF. In DNA form, the CDR3 reads TGTGCCAGCAGCCAAGTATCCGGGTTTGGCTACACCTTC.

This chain connects TRBV2 to TRBJ1-2, with D possibly TRBD1 on 6 matching bases. The CDR3 is 13 amino acids. Between the trimmed V and J ends, which lost 5 bases and 4 bases, there was a span of 11 bases. The germline V gene encodes CDR1 SNHLY and CDR2 FYNNEI. In DNA form, the CDR3 reads TGTGCCAGCAGTAGAGGGGGTATCTATGGCTACACCTTC. It codes for CASSRGGIYGYTF.

The chain is built from TRBV28 and TRBJ2-7; 8 nucleotides line up with TRBD1. There are 13 residues in the CDR3. Trimming at V came to 5 bases and at J to 1 base, leaving 1 base not matched to a gene. From germline, CDR1 is MDHEN and CDR2 SYDVKM. DNA of the CDR3: TGTGCCAGCAGTCGGGACAGGTCCTACGAGCAGTACTTC. The encoded protein is CASSRDRSYEQYF.

The rearrangement uses TRBV6-1 and TRBJ1-2; D gene uncertain. With 2 bases removed from V and 4 bases from J, the gap between germline ends came to 11 bases. This CDR3 has 14 amino acids. Germline V gene data show CDR1 as MNHNS and CDR2 as SASEGT. CDR3: CASSETPLAYGYTF. The CDR3 DNA follows: TGTGCCAGCAGTGAAACACCTCTTGCCTATGGCTACACCTTC.

The chain is built from TRBV18 and TRBJ1-5; 7 bases are a match to TRBD1. The CDR3 is 16 amino acids. The V gene end was trimmed by 4 bases and the J gene end by 2 bases; junction bases not matched to a gene: 8. The germline gives CDR1 KGHSH, CDR2 LQKENI. CDR3 DNA: TGTGCCAGCTCACGAAATCAGGGGGAGGGCAATCAGCCCCAGCATTTT. Its translation is CASSRNQGEGNQPQHF.

The J gene is TRBJ2-2, the V gene TRBV6-5, with D possibly being TRBD2 (5 bases). The CDR3 length is 15 residues. Germline values: CDR1 MNHEY, CDR2 SVGAGI. With 6 bases removed from V and 1 base from J, the gap between germline ends came to 12 bases. CDR3 sequence reads: CASSRAALNTGELFF. The CDR3 nucleotides read TGTGCCAGCAGCCGAGCGGCCTTGAACACCGGGGAGCTGTTTTTT.

This chain links TRBV5-4 with TRBJ1-6, with 9 bases matching TRBD1. Looked up from germline, CDR1 is SGHNT and CDR2 is YYREEE (reference sequence). This CDR3 has 16 residues. V gave up 4 bases and J gave up 9 bases; unmatched junction bases: 11. CDR3 sequence reads: CASSPDLGQGGSPLHF. CDR3 DNA: TGTGCCAGCAGCCCTGATCTGGGACAGGGCGGTTCACCCCTCCACTTT.